This is a list of T cell receptor beta chains from one sample in a study of CD8 T cells in ankylosing spondylitis. Each CDR3 protein is one row after TCRdb ran MiXCR on the 5' RACE reads. In the table there are about 64,000 distinct CDR3 sequences, 6.2% of which are singletons. Input material: synovial fluid, either unsorted or a sorted T cell fraction (not recorded which). The receptors were gathered from a male donor with ankylosing spondylitis. The conserved cysteine and the conserved F or W are not part of the CDR3 here. The order of the fields is clone size, V gene, J gene, CDR3 protein. Clone size appears in some rows only: once, few, many, or a class for an expanded clone.

clone_size: few
v_call: TRBV19
j_call: TRBJ1-2
cdr3_aa: ASQLNPQGSYGYT

clone_size: many
v_call: TRBV10-3
j_call: TRBJ2-5
cdr3_aa: AISSDGRAN

clone_size: -
v_call: TRBV4-2
j_call: TRBJ1-5
cdr3_aa: ASSQESGVQH

clone_size: few
v_call: TRBV20-1
j_call: TRBJ1-4
cdr3_aa: SAVRVDEKLF

clone_size: many
v_call: TRBV6-1
j_call: TRBJ2-2
cdr3_aa: ASTGTGGNTGELF

clone_size: many
v_call: TRBV5-1
j_call: TRBJ2-1
cdr3_aa: ASSSGQNNEQF

clone_size: many
v_call: TRBV30
j_call: TRBJ1-3
cdr3_aa: AGRADSGNTIY

clone_size: few
v_call: TRBV11-1
j_call: TRBJ2-7
cdr3_aa: ASSSRVSGISYEQY

clone_size: many
v_call: TRBV28
j_call: TRBJ2-7
cdr3_aa: ASRPPGLAGQSYEQY

clone_size: many
v_call: TRBV18
j_call: TRBJ2-7
cdr3_aa: ASSRQGTYEQY

clone_size: -
v_call: TRBV5-1
j_call: TRBJ2-3
cdr3_aa: ASSFLAGASDTQY

clone_size: many
v_call: TRBV2
j_call: TRBJ2-5
cdr3_aa: ASRKGETQY

clone_size: few
v_call: TRBV12-3/TRBV12-4
j_call: TRBJ1-3
cdr3_aa: ASSFSPPGNTIY

clone_size: -
v_call: TRBV4-3
j_call: TRBJ1-4
cdr3_aa: ASSQVGTGGSEKLF

clone_size: few
v_call: TRBV12-5
j_call: TRBJ2-7
cdr3_aa: ASGRLDYEQY

clone_size: many
v_call: TRBV18
j_call: TRBJ1-2
cdr3_aa: ASSPGTAVNYGYT

clone_size: many
v_call: TRBV7-2
j_call: TRBJ2-3
cdr3_aa: ASSFGPVAGDGDTQY

clone_size: many
v_call: TRBV20-1
j_call: TRBJ1-5
cdr3_aa: SALGSREQPQH

clone_size: medium-sized
v_call: TRBV7-9
j_call: TRBJ2-1
cdr3_aa: ASSLAGSNNEQF

clone_size: many
v_call: TRBV29-1
j_call: TRBJ1-3
cdr3_aa: SARPQGARGNTIY